Shown below are 10 T cell receptor beta chains from a single sample sequenced in a study of blood T cell repertoires in COVID-19. The table came from immunoSEQ multiplex PCR; TCRdb's copy has only in-frame clones and leaves some out. The table lists about 170,000 clones, about nine tenths of them singletons. Sample: peripheral blood. Source of these receptors: an older woman with COVID-19, enrolled during active disease.

The chain is built from TRBV9 and TRBJ2-2; 13 bases are a match to TRBD2. CDR3 length equals 20 residues. V dropped 4 bases and J dropped 0; count of bases not matched to a gene: 12. CDR1 is SGDLS, CDR2 YYNGEE, per germline. The CDR3 DNA follows: TGTGCCAGCAGCCCGGCCTTTGGGACTAGCGGGATAGCGAACACCGGGGAGCTGTTTTTT. Translated, it gives CASSPAFGTSGIANTGELFF. The full variable domain, rest sourced from reference TRBV9 and TRBJ2-2, is DSGVTQTPKHLITATGQRVTLRCSPRSGDLSVYWYQQSLDQGLQFLIQYYNGEERAKGNILERFSAQQFPDLHSELNLSSLELGDSALYFCASSPAFGTSGIANTGELFFGEGSRLTVL.

The V and J genes are TRBV12-3 or TRBV12-4 and TRBJ2-1, with D possibly being TRBD1 (6 bases). This CDR3 spans 13 amino acids. V was cut by 2 bases and J by 10 bases, with 12 bases left in between. Here the CDR3 reads CASSLKGDGEQFF. CDR3 bases: TGTGCCAGCAGTTTAAAGGGGGATGGCGAGCAGTTCTTC.

This chain connects TRBV29-1 to TRBJ2-2, with 9 nucleotides matching TRBD2. The CDR3 covers 13 residues. Looked up from germline, CDR1 is SQVTM and CDR2 is ANQGSEA. V dropped 4 bases and J dropped 5; count of bases not matched to a gene: 2. CDR3 sequence reads: CSVVAGGTGELFF. The CDR3, as DNA: TGCAGCGTTGTTGCGGGAGGGACCGGGGAGCTGTTTTTT.

V and J are TRBV6-5 and TRBJ1-1, with a weak D call TRBD1 (6 bases). V lost 5 bases and J lost 11, with 12 bases in between. The CDR3 is 11 residues long. Germline V gives CDR1 MNHEY, CDR2 SVGAGI. The CDR3 here is CASSKTGIAFF. Written as DNA, the CDR3 is TGTGCCAGCAGTAAAACAGGGATCGCTTTCTTT.

The rearrangement uses TRBV11-2 and TRBJ1-1, with a tentative D call TRBD1 (6 bases). Deletions cut 3 bases from V and 2 bases from J, with 10 bases between. The length of the CDR3 is 14 residues. Germline CDR1 reads SGHAT; CDR2 reads FQNNGV. CDR3 protein: CASSLDRRNTEAFF. CDR3 coding DNA: TGTGCCAGCAGCTTGGACAGAAGAAACACTGAAGCTTTCTTT.

The rearrangement uses TRBV11-2 and TRBJ1-2; D is ambiguous. This CDR3 comprises 13 residues. Germline V gene lookup returns CDR1 SGHAT and CDR2 FQNNGV. Trimming took 1 base from V and 4 from J, leaving 7 bases between them. CDR3 sequence (DNA): TGTGCCAGCAGCTTAGGGGAGGGCTATGGCTACACCTTC. Amino acids: CASSLGEGYGYTF.

The gene calls are TRBV5-1 and TRBJ2-3; possibly TRBD1 for D (5 bases). Germline CDR1 SGHRS, CDR2 YFSETQ. The CDR3 runs 14 residues. V lost 9 bases to trimming and J lost 2 bases, with 16 bases between them. The CDR3 is CATSPVQVTDTQYF. In nucleotides, the CDR3 is TGCGCCACCAGTCCGGTACAGGTCACAGATACGCAGTATTTT.

The CDR3 spells CASSRGGAKTEAFF. DNA of the CDR3: TGTGCCAGTAGTAGAGGGGGCGCGAAGACTGAAGCTTTCTTT. The chain has TRBV19 and TRBJ1-1; TRBD1 agrees at 7 bases. This CDR3 is 14 amino acids long. The germline CDR1 and CDR2 sequences are LNHDA and SQIVND (reference sequence). The junction had 7 bases not matched to a gene; V was cut back by 4 bases and J by 5 bases.

The gene calls are TRBV5-4 and TRBJ1-2; TRBD1 is a possible D gene (6 bases). Germline-derived CDR1 and CDR2 are SGHNT and YYREEE (reference sequence). The V gene lost 5 bases and the J gene lost 2 bases, with 13 bases spanning the gap. This CDR3 is built from 14 residues. The CDR3 spells CASRAQGPNYGYTF. For the CDR3, the DNA is TGTGCCAGCAGGGCACAGGGACCAAACTATGGCTACACCTTC. The variable domain in full, with the rest retrieved from reference TRBV5-4 and TRBJ1-2, is ETGVTQSPTHLIKTRGQQVTLRCSSQSGHNTVSWYQQALGQGPQFIFQYYREEENGRGNFPPRFSGLQFPNYSSELNVNALELDDSALYLCASRAQGPNYGYTFGSGTRLTVV.

As for this clone: Distinct nucleotide sequences in the sample also encode this CDR3. The rearrangement uses TRBV28 and TRBJ1-1; 7 bases are shared with TRBD1. Losses at the gene ends were 6 bases for V and 0 bases for J; bases not matched to a gene: 7. The germline gives CDR1 MDHEN, CDR2 SYDVKM. The CDR3 runs to 15 residues. This CDR3 reads CASSRQGRVNTEAFF. The CDR3 nucleotides are TGTGCCAGCAGCCGACAGGGTCGGGTGAACACTGAAGCTTTCTTT.